This TCR beta chain was captured in a study of blood T cell repertoires in COVID-19. Study as a whole: Spain, Italy and the United States supplied samples that represented acute and convalescent COVID-19.

This clone occurred a few times. CDR1 is LNHDA, CDR2 SQIVND, per germline (reference sequence). The CDR3 extends over 16 amino acids. With 3 bases removed from V and 6 bases from J, the gap between germline ends came to 18 bases. Under the authors' procedure: Quantification of nucleated cells was approximated via reference gene primer amplification. The protocol was immunoSEQ multiplex PCR, while the TCRdb copy is restricted to in-frame clones and leaves out a portion. The DNA gave D and trimming, while V, J and clone size come from that table. In the table there are roughly 190,000 clones, roughly 81% of which are singletons.

The TCR was taken from an older woman with active or convalescent COVID-19. This sequence joins TRBV19 and TRBJ1-5; the D gene is possibly TRBD1 (6 bases). What was sequenced was peripheral blood. The CDR3 here is CASSILQGSLGQPQHF. In DNA form, the CDR3 reads TGTGCCAGTAGTATTCTACAGGGTAGCTTAGGTCAGCCCCAGCATTTT.